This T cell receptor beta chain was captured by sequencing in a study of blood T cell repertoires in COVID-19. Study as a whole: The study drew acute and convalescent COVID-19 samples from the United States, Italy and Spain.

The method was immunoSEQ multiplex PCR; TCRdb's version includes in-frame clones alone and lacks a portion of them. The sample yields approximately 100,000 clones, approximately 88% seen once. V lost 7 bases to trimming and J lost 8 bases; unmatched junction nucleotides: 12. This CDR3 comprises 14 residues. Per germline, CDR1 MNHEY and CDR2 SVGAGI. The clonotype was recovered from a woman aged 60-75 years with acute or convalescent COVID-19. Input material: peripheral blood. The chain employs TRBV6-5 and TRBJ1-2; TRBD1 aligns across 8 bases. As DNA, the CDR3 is TGTGCCAGCACCAACACAGGGGGATCAAGCGGCTACACCTTC. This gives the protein CASTNTGGSSGYTF.